This passage covers 22 T cell receptor beta chains from one sample sequenced in a study of blood T cell repertoires in COVID-19 (dated by TCRdb to 2019 to 2021). Library preparation was by the immunoSEQ multiplex PCR assay. TCRdb limited this immuneACCESS table to in-frame rearrangements with V and J called. A share of clones is missing; checked studies link under half to unresolved V genes, and the rest is unexplained. This sample has under 300,000 clones in its table, and around 85% of those were observed once. The biggest ten clones account for around 5.9% of the sample. Sequenced sample: peripheral blood. Receptors originate from a man between 60 and 75 years old with acute or convalescent COVID-19.

The chain couples TRBV4-3 to TRBJ2-7, with 11 bases fitting TRBD1. The length of the CDR3 is 17 residues. CDR1 and CDR2 from the germline V gene are LGHNA and YSLEER. J gave up 3 bases and V 2 bases, and 9 bases lay outside the gene matches. CDR3 region: CASSQKTGDRGSYEQYF. Written as DNA, the CDR3 is TGCGCCAGCAGCCAAAAAACTGGGGACAGGGGGAGCTACGAGCAGTACTTC.

The V and J genes are TRBV28 and TRBJ2-7; D possibly corresponds to TRBD2 (5 bases). Germline CDR1 MDHEN, CDR2 SYDVKM. Trimming left V 7 bases short and J 3 bases short, with 13 bases between. This CDR3 region has 13 residues. In nucleotides, the CDR3 is TGTGCCAGCACCATAAGCGGACTCTACGAGCAGTACTTC. The encoded protein is CASTISGLYEQYF.

The V call is TRBV29-1, the J call TRBJ2-3; a possible D gene is TRBD2 (6 bases). The germline V gene has CDR1 SQVTM and CDR2 ANQGSEA. The CDR3 length is 14 residues. Trimming shortened V by 4 bases and J by 5 bases, and 16 bases separated the two germline ends. CDR3 in amino acids: CSVGPGLTQDTQYF. The CDR3 coding sequence is TGCAGCGTTGGACCGGGACTGACGCAAGATACGCAGTATTTT.

V and J are TRBV6-4 and TRBJ1-2, with TRBD1 matching 11 bases. Looked up from germline, CDR1 is MRHNA and CDR2 is SNTAGT. V was clipped by 3 bases and J by 8 bases; unmatched bases: 8. The CDR3 length is 15 residues. CDR3 residues: CASSEDGQGAFGYTF. CDR3 nucleotide sequence: TGTGCCAGCAGTGAGGATGGACAGGGGGCATTCGGCTACACCTTC.

The sample holds one count of this clone. This chain links TRBV5-1 with TRBJ2-3; D may be TRBD2 (6 bases). Trimming pared 3 bases from V and 6 bases from J, leaving 17 bases between. CDR3 length: 15 amino acids. CDR1 is SGHRS and CDR2 is YFSETQ in the germline V gene. The CDR3 spells CASSYRGGLSDTQYF. The CDR3 DNA reads TGCGCCAGCAGCTACCGGGGAGGTCTGTCGGATACGCAGTATTTT.

The rearrangement links TRBV9 to TRBJ2-1; TRBD1 agrees at 9 bases. Unmatched junction bases numbered 11, after V lost 3 bases and J lost 7 bases. The CDR3 length is 16 residues. Germline V gene data show CDR1 as SGDLS and CDR2 as YYNGEE. The CDR3 sequence: CASSASEDRGNNEQFF. The CDR3 region has the DNA TGTGCCAGCAGCGCATCCGAGGACAGGGGAAATAATGAGCAGTTCTTC.

This clone was counted a few times. V is TRBV7-2 and J is TRBJ2-7, with D possibly being TRBD1 (6 bases). Looked up from germline, CDR1 is SGHTA and CDR2 is FQGNSA. The germline V and J ends were trimmed by 6 bases and 2 bases, with 14 bases remaining between them. The CDR3 extends over 14 amino acids. The CDR3 sequence is CASSLTGKPYEQYF. CDR3 sequence (DNA): TGTGCCAGCAGTCTTACAGGGAAACCCTACGAGCAGTACTTC.

The rearrangement uses TRBV4-2 and TRBJ2-1, with 7 bases that match TRBD1. J lost 8 bases, V lost 5 bases, and 12 bases had no gene match. The germline CDR1 and CDR2 sequences are LGHNA and YNFKEQ. The CDR3 is made up of 15 amino acids. The CDR3 loop is CASSLRNRGVDEQFF. CDR3 nucleotide sequence: TGTGCCAGCAGCTTAAGGAACAGGGGAGTCGATGAGCAGTTCTTC.

This chain connects TRBV19 to TRBJ2-7; TRBD1 matches 7 bases. The length of the CDR3 is 15 residues. The ends lost 1 base at V and 2 bases at J; junction bases unmatched: 5. In germline, CDR1 is LNHDA, CDR2 SQIVND (reference sequence). The CDR3: CASSIATGLTYEQYF. CDR3 coding DNA: TGTGCCAGTAGTATAGCGACAGGGCTAACCTACGAGCAGTACTTC.

This clone was observed a few times. The genes are TRBV10-3 and TRBJ2-6; D may be TRBD1 (6 bases). The CDR3 runs to 16 residues. V lost 6 bases, J lost 0 bases, and 12 bases lay in between. CDR1 and CDR2 from the germline V gene are ENHRY and SYGVKD. CDR3 DNA: TGTGCCATCAGCCCAGGGGCCCACTCTGGGGCCAACGTCCTGACTTTC. This gives the protein CAISPGAHSGANVLTF.

This clone was detected a few times. The chain is built from TRBV6-2 or TRBV6-3 and TRBJ1-5, with TRBD1 as a possible D gene (6 bases). The V end was cut by 4 bases, the J end by 7 bases, with 23 bases between. CDR1 MNHEY and CDR2 SVGEGT come from the germline V gene. The CDR3 contains 17 residues. The chain's CDR3 is CASSSYSGEVSEQPQHF. CDR3 nucleotides: TGTGCCAGCAGTTCATATTCAGGGGAAGTTTCAGAACAGCCCCAGCATTTT.

This clone was seen a few times. The chain recombines TRBV11-2 with TRBJ1-4; no clear D. V lost 5 bases and J 5 bases, leaving 15 bases between the germline ends. Germline loops: CDR1 SGHAT, CDR2 FQNNGV. This CDR3 is 15 amino acids long. The CDR3 coding sequence is TGTGCCAGCAGCCCACGGGGAAGGCTCAATGAAAAACTGTTTTTT. As protein: CASSPRGRLNEKLFF.

This clone was picked up one time. This chain joins TRBV3-1 (or the pseudogene TRBV3-2) and TRBJ1-4, with 8 bases identical to TRBD1. This CDR3 comprises 15 residues. CDR1 LGHDT and CDR2 YNNKEL come from the germline V gene (reference sequence). The V and J ends lost 0 bases and 7 bases, in that order; junction bases with no gene match: 4. Here the CDR3 reads CASSQDPTGVEKLFF. The CDR3 DNA follows: TGTGCCAGCAGCCAAGATCCGACAGGGGTTGAAAAACTGTTTTTT.

This clone appeared a single time. V is TRBV7-9 and J is TRBJ2-7; 8 bases match TRBD1. CDR3 length: 14 amino acids. The V gene end was trimmed by 6 bases and the J gene end by 5 bases; junction bases not matched to a gene: 9. Germline-derived CDR1 and CDR2 are SEHNR and FQNEAQ (reference sequence). CDR3 nucleotide sequence: TGTGCCAGCAGGGAATGGCAGGGGGCCGACGAGCAGTACTTC. This encodes CASREWQGADEQYF.

V and J are TRBV19 and TRBJ1-3; D uncertain. CDR3 length: 12 residues. The V gene lost 6 bases and the J gene lost 4 bases, with 7 bases spanning the gap. Germline V gene sequence: CDR1 LNHDA, CDR2 SQIVND (reference sequence). The CDR3 region has the DNA TGTGCCAGTAGGCCGGGGGGAAACACCATATATTTT. Residues: CASRPGGNTIYF.

Note on this clone: This sample also contains other DNA sequences that code for the same CDR3. The V gene is TRBV6-5, the J gene TRBJ1-3; D is possibly TRBD1 (5 bases). Per germline, CDR1 MNHEY and CDR2 SVGAGI. V gave up 6 bases and J gave up 4 bases, with 7 bases separating them. The CDR3 length is 12 residues. In DNA form, the CDR3 reads TGTGCCAGCAGCCCAGGGGGAAACACCATATATTTT. It encodes CASSPGGNTIYF.

This sequence joins TRBV19 and TRBJ2-5; no reliable D call. Germline CDR1 and CDR2: LNHDA and SQIVND (reference sequence). The CDR3 sequence is 12 residues long. V lost 1 base and J lost 4, with 4 bases in between. CDR3 amino acids: CASSIGAETQYF. The CDR3 DNA reads TGTGCCAGTAGTATAGGGGCAGAGACCCAGTACTTC.

The rearrangement joins TRBV19 to TRBJ2-5; 9 nucleotides match TRBD1. V was pared by 2 bases and J by 5 bases, with 6 bases of the junction left unmatched. This CDR3 is built from 15 residues. The germline gives CDR1 LNHDA, CDR2 SQIVND (reference sequence). The CDR3 sequence is CASSIPGQGKETQYF. In DNA form, the CDR3 reads TGTGCCAGTAGTATACCGGGACAGGGTAAGGAGACCCAGTACTTC.

The V gene is TRBV29-1, the J gene TRBJ1-4; D gene unclear. Trimming pared 4 bases from V and 4 bases from J, leaving 10 bases between. CDR1 is SQVTM, CDR2 ANQGSEA, per germline. CDR3 length equals 13 residues. This CDR3 reads CSVASGSNEKLFF. The DNA of the CDR3 is TGCAGCGTTGCCAGCGGAAGTAATGAAAAACTGTTTTTT.

The rearrangement joins TRBV10-3 to TRBJ2-7, with TRBD1 matching 8 bases. V lost 0 bases and J lost 4; bases outside the gene matches: 5. There are 15 residues in the CDR3. Germline CDR1 and CDR2: ENHRY and SYGVKD. CDR3 in amino acids: CAISESGDRGYEQYF. The CDR3 nucleotides read TGTGCCATCAGTGAGTCGGGTGACAGGGGATACGAGCAGTACTTC.

The chain links TRBV6-1 to TRBJ1-2; D ambiguous. V gave up 1 base and J gave up 4 bases, with 13 bases separating them. Germline CDR1 is MNHNS and CDR2 is SASEGT. This CDR3 contains 15 residues. CDR3 sequence reads: CASSEGSQILYGYTF. The CDR3 DNA reads TGTGCCAGCAGTGAAGGGTCGCAGATCCTCTATGGCTACACCTTC.

The genes are TRBV19 and TRBJ2-3; the D gene is possibly TRBD1 (7 bases). The ends were cut back, 7 bases at V and 4 bases at J, with 15 bases in the middle. The CDR3 totals 14 residues. The germline CDR1 and CDR2 sequences are LNHDA and SQIVND (reference sequence). The CDR3 sequence is CASMSRGVPDTQYF. CDR3 nucleotide sequence: TGTGCCAGTATGAGCAGGGGGGTGCCAGATACGCAGTATTTT.